The sequence of this TCR beta chain was determined in a study of T cells expressing NK-cell markers. The CDR3 spans 14 residues. Germline values: CDR1 SQVTM, CDR2 ANQGSEA. TCRdb re-called the 5' RACE reads and catalogs CDR3 proteins one per entry, DNA excluded. This repertoire includes hundreds of thousands of distinct CDR3 sequences. This clonotype was sampled from a man between 18 and 29 years old in good health. This chain joins TRBV29-1 and TRBJ2-2; with no DNA, the TCRdb D assignment of TRBD1 cannot be verified. Sample: blood T cells: a sorted CD56 or NKG2C T cell subset, CD4+ or CD8+ T cells, or bulk PBMC T cells (not recorded which). This CDR3 reads CSAGTGGSGGELFF.